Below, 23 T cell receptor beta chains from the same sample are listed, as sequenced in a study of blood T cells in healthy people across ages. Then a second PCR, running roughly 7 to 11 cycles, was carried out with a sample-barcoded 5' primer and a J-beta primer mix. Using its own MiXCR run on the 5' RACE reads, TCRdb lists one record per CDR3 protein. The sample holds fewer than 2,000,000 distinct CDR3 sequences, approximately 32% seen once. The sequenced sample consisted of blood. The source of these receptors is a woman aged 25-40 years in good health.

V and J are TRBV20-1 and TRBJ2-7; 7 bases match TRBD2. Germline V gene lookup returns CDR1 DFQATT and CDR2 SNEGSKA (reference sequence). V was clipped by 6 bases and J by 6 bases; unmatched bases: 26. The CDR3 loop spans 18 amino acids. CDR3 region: CSAVGGGPADSILGEQYF. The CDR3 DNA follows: TGCAGTGCGGTGGGCGGGGGACCAGCGGATTCGATACTGGGCGAGCAGTACTTC.

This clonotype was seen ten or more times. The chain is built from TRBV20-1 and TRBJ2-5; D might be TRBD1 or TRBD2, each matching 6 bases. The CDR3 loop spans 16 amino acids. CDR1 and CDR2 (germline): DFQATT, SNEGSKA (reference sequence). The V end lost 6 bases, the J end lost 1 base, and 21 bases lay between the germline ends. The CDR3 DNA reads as TGCAGTGCAAACGAGGGGGGAGGACTACGCCAAGAGACCCAGTACTTC. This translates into CSANEGGGLRQETQYF.

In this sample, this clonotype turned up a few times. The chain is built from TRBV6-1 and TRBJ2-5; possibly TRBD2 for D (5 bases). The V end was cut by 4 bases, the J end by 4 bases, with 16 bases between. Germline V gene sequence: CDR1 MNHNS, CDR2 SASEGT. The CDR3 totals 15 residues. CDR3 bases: TGTGCCAGCAGTGGACTACAGAGGATTGGAGAGACCCAGTACTTC. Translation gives CASSGLQRIGETQYF.

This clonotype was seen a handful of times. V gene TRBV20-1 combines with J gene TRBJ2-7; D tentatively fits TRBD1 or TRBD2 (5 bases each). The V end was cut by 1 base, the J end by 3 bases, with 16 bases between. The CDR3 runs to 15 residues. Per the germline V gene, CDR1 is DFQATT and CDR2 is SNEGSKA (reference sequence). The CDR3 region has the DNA TGCAGTGCTAGAGTTTGGGGGAAAGGAATCTACGAGCAGTACTTC. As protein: CSARVWGKGIYEQYF.

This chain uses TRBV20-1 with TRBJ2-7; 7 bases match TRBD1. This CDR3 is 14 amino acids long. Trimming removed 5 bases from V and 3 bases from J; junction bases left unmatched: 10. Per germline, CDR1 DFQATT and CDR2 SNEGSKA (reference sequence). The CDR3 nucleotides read TGCAGTGCTCTTAAGACCGGGACAGACTACGAGCAGTACTTC. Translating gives CSALKTGTDYEQYF.

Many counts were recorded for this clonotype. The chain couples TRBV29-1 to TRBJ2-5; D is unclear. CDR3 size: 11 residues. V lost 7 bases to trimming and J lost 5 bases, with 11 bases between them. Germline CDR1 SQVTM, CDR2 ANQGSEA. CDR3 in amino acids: CSAQAGETQYF. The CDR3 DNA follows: TGCAGCGCCCAAGCCGGGGAGACCCAGTACTTC.

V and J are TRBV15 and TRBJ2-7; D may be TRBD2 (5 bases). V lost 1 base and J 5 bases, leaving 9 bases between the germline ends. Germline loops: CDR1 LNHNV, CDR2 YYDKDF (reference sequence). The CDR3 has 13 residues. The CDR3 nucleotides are TGTGCCACCAGCAGAGCCCACGGGGACGAGCAGTACTTC. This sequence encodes CATSRAHGDEQYF.

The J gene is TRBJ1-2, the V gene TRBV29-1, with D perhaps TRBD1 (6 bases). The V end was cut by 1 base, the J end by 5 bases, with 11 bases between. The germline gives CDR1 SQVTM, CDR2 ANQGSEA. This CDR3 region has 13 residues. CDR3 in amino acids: CSVEAQGYYGYTF. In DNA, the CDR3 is TGCAGCGTTGAAGCACAGGGATATTATGGCTACACCTTC.

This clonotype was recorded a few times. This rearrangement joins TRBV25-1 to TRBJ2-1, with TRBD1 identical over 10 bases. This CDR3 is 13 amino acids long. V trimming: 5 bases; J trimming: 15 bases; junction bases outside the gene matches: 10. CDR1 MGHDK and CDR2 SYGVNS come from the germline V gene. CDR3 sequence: CASSTLGTGVWFF. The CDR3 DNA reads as TGTGCCAGCAGTACCTTAGGGACAGGGGTTTGGTTCTTC. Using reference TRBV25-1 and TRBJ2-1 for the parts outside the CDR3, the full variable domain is EADIYQTPRYLVIGTGKKITLECSQTMGHDKMYWYQQDPGMELHLIHYSYGVNSTEKGDLSSESTVSRIRTEHFPLTLESARPSHTSQYLCASSTLGTGVWFFGPGTRLTVL.

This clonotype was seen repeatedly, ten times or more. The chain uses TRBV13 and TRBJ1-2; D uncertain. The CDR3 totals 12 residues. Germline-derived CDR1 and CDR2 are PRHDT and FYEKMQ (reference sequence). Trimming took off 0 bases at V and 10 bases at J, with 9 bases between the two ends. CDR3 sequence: CASSLGGIDYTF. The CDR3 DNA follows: TGTGCCAGCAGCTTAGGGGGGATCGACTACACCTTC. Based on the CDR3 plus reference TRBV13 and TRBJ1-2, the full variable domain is AAGVIQSPRHLIKEKRETATLKCYPIPRHDTVYWYQQGPGQDPQFLISFYEKMQSDKGSIPDRFSAQQFSDYHSELNMSSLELGDSALYFCASSLGGIDYTFGSGTRLTVV.

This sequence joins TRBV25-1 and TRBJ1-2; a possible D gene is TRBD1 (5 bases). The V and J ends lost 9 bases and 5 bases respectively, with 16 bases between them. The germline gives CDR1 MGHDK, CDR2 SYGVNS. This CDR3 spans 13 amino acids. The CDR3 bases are TGTGCCAGTCTCACAGGATTGTGGTATGGCTACACCTTC. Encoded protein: CASLTGLWYGYTF.

In DNA, the CDR3 is TGTGCCAGCAGCCCAAGCGGGATTCTGGACAATGAGCAGTACTTC. Amino acids: CASSPSGILDNEQYF. J is TRBJ2-5 and V is TRBV7-3, with TRBD2 identical over 7 bases. From germline, CDR1 is SGHTA and CDR2 FQGTGA. CDR3 size: 15 residues. V was clipped by 5 bases and J by 11 bases; unmatched bases: 17.

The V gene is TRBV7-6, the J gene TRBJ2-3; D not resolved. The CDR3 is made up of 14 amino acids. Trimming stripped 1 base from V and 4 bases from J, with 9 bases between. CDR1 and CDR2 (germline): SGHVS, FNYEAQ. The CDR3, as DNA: TGTGCCAGCAGCTTAGGACTGTCCGCAGATACGCAGTATTTT. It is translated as CASSLGLSADTQYF. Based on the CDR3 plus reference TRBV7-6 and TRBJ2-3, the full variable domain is GAGVSQSPRYKVTKRGQDVALRCDPISGHVSLYWYRQALGQGPEFLTYFNYEAQQDKSGLPNDRFSAERPEGSISTLTIQRTEQRDSAMYRCASSLGLSADTQYFGPGTRLTVL.

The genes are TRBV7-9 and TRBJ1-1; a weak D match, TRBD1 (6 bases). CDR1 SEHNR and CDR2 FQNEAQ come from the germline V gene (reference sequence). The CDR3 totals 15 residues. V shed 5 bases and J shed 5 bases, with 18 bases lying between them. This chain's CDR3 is CASSPTGQGRTEAFF. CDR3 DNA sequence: TGTGCCAGCAGCCCCACCGGGCAGGGGAGGACTGAAGCTTTCTTT.

CDR3 sequence reads: CSARDPSGGAKETQYF. The CDR3 DNA reads as TGCAGTGCTAGAGATCCTAGCGGGGGGGCAAAAGAGACCCAGTACTTC. This sequence joins TRBV20-1 and TRBJ2-5; 12 nucleotides match TRBD2. This CDR3 contains 16 residues. The germline gives CDR1 DFQATT, CDR2 SNEGSKA (reference sequence). The V and J ends lost 0 bases and 3 bases, in that order; junction bases with no gene match: 5.

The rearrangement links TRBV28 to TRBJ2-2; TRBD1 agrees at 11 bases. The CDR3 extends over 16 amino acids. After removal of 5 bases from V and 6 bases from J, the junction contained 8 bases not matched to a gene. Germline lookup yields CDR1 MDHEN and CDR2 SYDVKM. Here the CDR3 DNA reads TGTGCCAGCAGTCCTGCCGGGACAGGGGGTCCCGGGGAGCTGTTTTTT. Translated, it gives CASSPAGTGGPGELFF.

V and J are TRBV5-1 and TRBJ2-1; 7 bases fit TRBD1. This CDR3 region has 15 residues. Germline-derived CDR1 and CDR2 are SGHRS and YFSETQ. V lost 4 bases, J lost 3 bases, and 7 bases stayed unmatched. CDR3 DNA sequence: TGCGCCAGCAGCCTGGGACAGAAGAACTACAATGAGCAGTTCTTC. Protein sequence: CASSLGQKNYNEQFF.

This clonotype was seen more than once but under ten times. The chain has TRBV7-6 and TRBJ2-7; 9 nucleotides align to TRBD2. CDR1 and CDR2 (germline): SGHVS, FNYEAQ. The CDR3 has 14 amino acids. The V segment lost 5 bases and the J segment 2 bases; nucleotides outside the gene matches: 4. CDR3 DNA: TGTGCCAGCAGCCCCGTAGCGGGAGCCTACGAGCAGTACTTC. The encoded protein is CASSPVAGAYEQYF.

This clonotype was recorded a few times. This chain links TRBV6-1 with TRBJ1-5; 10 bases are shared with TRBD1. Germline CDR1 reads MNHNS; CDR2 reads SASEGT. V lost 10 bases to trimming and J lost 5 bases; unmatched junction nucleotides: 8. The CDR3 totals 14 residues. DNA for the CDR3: TGTGCCACCGAGGAGGGACAGGGGCATCAGCCCCAGCATTTT. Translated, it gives CATEEGQGHQPQHF.

CDR3 loop: CASSRYRGPDTQYF. CDR3 DNA sequence: TGTGCCAGCTCGCGCTACAGGGGGCCGGATACGCAGTATTTT. The rearrangement links TRBV18 to TRBJ2-3; 9 nucleotides line up with TRBD1. The V segment lost 6 bases and the J segment 6 bases; nucleotides outside the gene matches: 7. CDR3 length equals 14 residues. The germline V gene has CDR1 KGHSH and CDR2 LQKENI.

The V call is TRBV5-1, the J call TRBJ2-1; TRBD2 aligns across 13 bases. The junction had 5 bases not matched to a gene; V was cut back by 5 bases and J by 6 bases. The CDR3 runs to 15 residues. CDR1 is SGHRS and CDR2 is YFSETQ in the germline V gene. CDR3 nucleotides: TGCGCCAGCAGAGGCAGACTAGCGGGAGGCAATGAGCAGTTCTTC. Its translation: CASRGRLAGGNEQFF.

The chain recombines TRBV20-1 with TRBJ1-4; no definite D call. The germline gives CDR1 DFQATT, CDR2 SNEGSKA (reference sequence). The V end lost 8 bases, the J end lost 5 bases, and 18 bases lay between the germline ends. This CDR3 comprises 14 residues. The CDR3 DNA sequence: TGCAGTCCCCATCCTCGGGGTGAGAATGAAAAACTGTTTTTT. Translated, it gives CSPHPRGENEKLFF.

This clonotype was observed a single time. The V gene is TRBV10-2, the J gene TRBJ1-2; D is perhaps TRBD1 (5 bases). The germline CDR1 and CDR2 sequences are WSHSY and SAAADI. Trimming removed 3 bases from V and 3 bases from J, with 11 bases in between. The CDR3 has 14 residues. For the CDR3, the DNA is TGCGCCAGCAGTGATAGTGGGACTTACTATGGCTACACCTTC. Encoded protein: CASSDSGTYYGYTF.